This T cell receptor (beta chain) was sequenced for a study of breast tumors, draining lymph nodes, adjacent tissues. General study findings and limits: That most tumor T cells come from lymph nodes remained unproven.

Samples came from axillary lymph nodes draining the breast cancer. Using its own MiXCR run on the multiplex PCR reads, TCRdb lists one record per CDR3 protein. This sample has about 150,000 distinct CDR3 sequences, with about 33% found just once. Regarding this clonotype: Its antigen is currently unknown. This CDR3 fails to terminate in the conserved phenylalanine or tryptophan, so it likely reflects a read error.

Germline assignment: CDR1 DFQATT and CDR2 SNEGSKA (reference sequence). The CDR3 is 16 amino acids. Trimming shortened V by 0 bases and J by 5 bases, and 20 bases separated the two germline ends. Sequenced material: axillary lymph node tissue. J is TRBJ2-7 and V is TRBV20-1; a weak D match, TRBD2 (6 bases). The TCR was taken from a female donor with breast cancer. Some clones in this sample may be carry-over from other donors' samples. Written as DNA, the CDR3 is TGCAGTGCTAGAGATCGTTCTTACGGGAGTTTCAACGAGCAGTACTCC. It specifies CSARDRSYGSFNEQYS.